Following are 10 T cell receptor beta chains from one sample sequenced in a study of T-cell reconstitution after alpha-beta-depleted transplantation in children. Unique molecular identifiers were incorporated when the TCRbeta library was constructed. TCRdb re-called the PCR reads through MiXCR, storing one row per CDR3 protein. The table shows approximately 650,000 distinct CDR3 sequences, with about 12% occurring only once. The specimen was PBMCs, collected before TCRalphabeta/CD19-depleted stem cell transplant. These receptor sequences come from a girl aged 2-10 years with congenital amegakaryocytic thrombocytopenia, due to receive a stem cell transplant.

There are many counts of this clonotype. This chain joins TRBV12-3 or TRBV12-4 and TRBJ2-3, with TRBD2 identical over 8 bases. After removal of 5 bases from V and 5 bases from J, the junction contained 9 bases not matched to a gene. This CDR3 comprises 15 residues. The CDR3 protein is CASSVRAGVLDTQYF. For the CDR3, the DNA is TGTGCCAGCAGTGTAAGAGCGGGAGTTCTAGATACGCAGTATTTT.

CDR3 in DNA: TGCGCCAGCTCTTTAGACAGGCAATCGGCTGGAAACACCATATATTTT. Amino acid sequence: CASSLDRQSAGNTIYF. This rearrangement joins TRBV5-1 to TRBJ1-3; D is possibly TRBD1 (6 bases). Trimming took off 7 bases at V and 2 bases at J, with 19 bases between the two ends. This CDR3 region has 16 residues. CDR1 is SGHRS, CDR2 YFSETQ, per germline.

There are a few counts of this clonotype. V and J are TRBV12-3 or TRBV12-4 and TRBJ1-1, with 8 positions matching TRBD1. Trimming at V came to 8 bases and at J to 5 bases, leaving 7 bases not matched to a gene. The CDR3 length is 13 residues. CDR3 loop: CASGTGPVTEAFF. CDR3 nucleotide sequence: TGTGCCAGCGGGACAGGACCAGTTACTGAAGCTTTCTTT.

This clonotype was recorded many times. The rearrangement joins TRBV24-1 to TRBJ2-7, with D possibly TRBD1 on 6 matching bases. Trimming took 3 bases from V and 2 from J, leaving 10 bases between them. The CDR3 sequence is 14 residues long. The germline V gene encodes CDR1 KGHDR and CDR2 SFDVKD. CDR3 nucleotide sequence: TGTGCCACCAGTGATACAGGGTTTACCTACGAGCAGTACTTC. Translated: CATSDTGFTYEQYF.

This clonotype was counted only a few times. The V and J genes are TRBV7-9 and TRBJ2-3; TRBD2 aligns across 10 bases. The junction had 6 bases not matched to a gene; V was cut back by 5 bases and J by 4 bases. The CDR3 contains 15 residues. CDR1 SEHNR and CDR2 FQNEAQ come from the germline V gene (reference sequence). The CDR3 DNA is TGTGCCAGCAGCCCGGCTAGCGGGAGTTCAGATACGCAGTATTTT. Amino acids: CASSPASGSSDTQYF.

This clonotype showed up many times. The CDR3 DNA is TGCGCCAGCAGCTTGCCTATGAACACTGAAGCTTTCTTT. It specifies CASSLPMNTEAFF. The chain joins TRBV5-1 to TRBJ1-1; D call uncertain. With 1 base removed from V and 0 bases from J, the gap between germline ends came to 4 bases. This CDR3 region has 13 residues. Germline V gene sequence: CDR1 SGHRS, CDR2 YFSETQ.

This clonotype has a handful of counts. This chain's CDR3 is CASSPLRTGATQETQYF. For the CDR3, the DNA is TGTGCCAGCAGCCCACTCAGGACAGGGGCCACCCAAGAGACCCAGTACTTC. This rearrangement joins TRBV7-8 to TRBJ2-5, with 9 positions matching TRBD1. The CDR3 is 17 amino acids. CDR1 is SGHVS and CDR2 is FQNEAQ in the germline V gene. The trim removed 5 bases at V and 1 base at J, leaving 11 bases unmatched. The full variable domain, in which reference TRBV7-8 and TRBJ2-5 provide the parts outside the CDR3, is GAGVSQSPRYKVAKRGQDVALRCDPISGHVSLFWYQQALGQGPEFLTYFQNEAQLDKSGLPSDRFFAERPEGSVSTLKIQRTQQEDSAVYLCASSPLRTGATQETQYFGPGTRLLVL.

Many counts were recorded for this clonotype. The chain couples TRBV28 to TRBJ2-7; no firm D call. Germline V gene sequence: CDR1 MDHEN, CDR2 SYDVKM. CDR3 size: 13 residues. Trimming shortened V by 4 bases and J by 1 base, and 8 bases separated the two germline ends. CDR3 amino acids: CASSSTPSYEQYF. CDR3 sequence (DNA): TGTGCCAGCAGTTCGACACCTTCCTACGAGCAGTACTTC.

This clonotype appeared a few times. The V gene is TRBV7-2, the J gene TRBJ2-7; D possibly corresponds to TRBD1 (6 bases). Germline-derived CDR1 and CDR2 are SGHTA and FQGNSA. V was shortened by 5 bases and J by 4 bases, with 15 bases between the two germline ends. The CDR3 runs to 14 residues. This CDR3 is CASSPTRDTYEQYF. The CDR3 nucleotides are TGTGCCAGCAGCCCAACCCGGGACACTTACGAGCAGTACTTC.

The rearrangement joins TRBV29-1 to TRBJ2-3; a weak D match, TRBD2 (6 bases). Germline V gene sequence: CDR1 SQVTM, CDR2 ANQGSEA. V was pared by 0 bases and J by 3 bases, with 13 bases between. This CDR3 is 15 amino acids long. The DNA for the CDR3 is TGCAGCGTTGAAGATATGGGACGGGGGACAGATACGCAGTATTTT. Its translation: CSVEDMGRGTDTQYF.